The 13 T cell receptor beta chains listed next were all sequenced from one sample in a study of shared clonotypes between healthy human individuals. Some clones are missing from TCRdb's copy, which holds only in-frame ones; the method was immunoSEQ multiplex PCR. The data contain roughly 500,000 clones, 70% to 80% of them singletons. The specimen sequenced was PBMCs. These receptors were taken from a woman between 40 and 55 years old in good health. Some clones in this sample may be carry-over from other donors' samples.

The genes are TRBV9 and TRBJ2-1; no definite D call. V was pared by 0 bases and J by 9 bases, with 7 bases between. The CDR3 extends over 12 amino acids. The germline gives CDR1 SGDLS, CDR2 YYNGEE. The CDR3 DNA follows: TGTGCCAGCAGCGTAGATATGGGTGAGCAGTTCTTC. Translation gives CASSVDMGEQFF.

In this sample, this clone turned up many times. This chain uses TRBV10-3 with TRBJ2-1, with 10 bases lining up with TRBD2. Germline CDR1 ENHRY, CDR2 SYGVKD. J was trimmed by 5 bases and V by 4 bases; bases with no gene match: 8. CDR3 length equals 16 residues. The CDR3 loop reads CAISAISGRKDNEQFF. DNA of the CDR3: TGTGCCATCAGTGCCATTAGCGGGAGGAAGGACAATGAGCAGTTCTTC.

The table lists this clone with a few counts. This chain links TRBV11-2 with TRBJ2-1, with 11 positions matching TRBD2. Germline V CDR1 and CDR2: SGHAT, FQNNGV. The trim removed 5 bases at V and 4 bases at J, leaving 4 bases unmatched. This CDR3 is 15 amino acids long. This chain's CDR3 is CASSVTSGSYNEQFF. Written as DNA, the CDR3 is TGTGCCAGCAGCGTCACTAGCGGGAGTTACAATGAGCAGTTCTTC.

The chain links TRBV19 to TRBJ2-1, with D perhaps TRBD1 (6 bases). Trimming stripped 2 bases from V and 6 bases from J, with 14 bases between. The CDR3 runs to 15 residues. Germline lookup yields CDR1 LNHDA and CDR2 SQIVND (reference sequence). The DNA for the CDR3 is TGTGCCAGTAGTATACGGGACACCCTGACCAATGAGCAGTTCTTC. Protein: CASSIRDTLTNEQFF.

The rearrangement links TRBV11-2 to TRBJ2-1, with D unclear. This CDR3 is 14 amino acids long. Germline lookup yields CDR1 SGHAT and CDR2 FQNNGV. The V end was cut by 5 bases, the J end by 8 bases, with 16 bases between. The CDR3 DNA sequence: TGTGCCAGCAGCCCTCTAGATTCATATGATGAGCAGTTCTTC. Amino acid sequence: CASSPLDSYDEQFF.

V gene TRBV19 combines with J gene TRBJ2-1, with a weak D call TRBD2 (6 bases). The germline V gene encodes CDR1 LNHDA and CDR2 SQIVND (reference sequence). This CDR3 has 15 residues. The germline V and J ends were trimmed by 4 bases and 1 base, with 11 bases remaining between them. CDR3 amino acids: CASSREDISYNEQFF. The CDR3 DNA follows: TGTGCCAGTAGTAGGGAGGACATTTCCTACAATGAGCAGTTCTTC. Full variable domain (rest looked up from reference TRBV19 and TRBJ2-1): DGGITQSPKYLFRKEGQNVTLSCEQNLNHDAMYWYRQDPGQGLRLIYYSQIVNDFQKGDIAEGYSVSREKKESFPLTVTSAQKNPTAFYLCASSREDISYNEQFFGPGTRLTVL.

This clone has a single count. The rearrangement uses TRBV28 and TRBJ2-7; TRBD2 aligns across 12 bases. V lost 6 bases to trimming and J lost 1 base; unmatched junction nucleotides: 7. The CDR3 totals 16 residues. Looked up from germline, CDR1 is MDHEN and CDR2 is SYDVKM. CDR3 sequence: CASRGLAGLVSYEQYF. In DNA, the CDR3 is TGTGCCAGCAGAGGACTAGCGGGACTTGTTTCCTACGAGCAGTACTTC.

This clone was found a few times. The V call is TRBV5-5, the J call TRBJ2-7; D is unresolved. Per the germline V gene, CDR1 is SGHKS and CDR2 is YYEKEE (reference sequence). Trimming took 5 bases from V and 2 from J, leaving 17 bases between them. The CDR3 runs to 15 residues. CDR3 bases: TGTGCCAGCAGTTTCCTCCGCTACTCACCCTACGAGCAGTACTTC. Encoded protein: CASSFLRYSPYEQYF.

The genes are TRBV19 and TRBJ2-1; D tentatively reads TRBD1 or TRBD2 (5 bases each). This CDR3 is built from 15 residues. The ends were cut back, 3 bases at V and 2 bases at J, with 11 bases in the middle. CDR1 and CDR2 from the germline V gene are LNHDA and SQIVND (reference sequence). The CDR3 sequence is CASSIPGPTYNEQFF. The CDR3 DNA sequence: TGTGCCAGTAGTATCCCGGGACCGACCTACAATGAGCAGTTCTTC. The entire variable domain, with the rest obtained from reference TRBV19 and TRBJ2-1, is as follows: DGGITQSPKYLFRKEGQNVTLSCEQNLNHDAMYWYRQDPGQGLRLIYYSQIVNDFQKGDIAEGYSVSREKKESFPLTVTSAQKNPTAFYLCASSIPGPTYNEQFFGPGTRLTVL.

This clone was recorded once. V usage is TRBV7-2 and J usage is TRBJ2-1; D is uncertain. The germline V and J ends were trimmed by 7 bases and 3 bases, with 4 bases remaining between them. The germline CDR1 and CDR2 sequences are SGHTA and FQGNSA. This CDR3 has 11 residues. The CDR3 coding sequence is TGTGCCAGCATTTTCTACAATGAGCAGTTCTTC. Its protein is CASIFYNEQFF.

This clone was detected once. Here the CDR3 reads CASSSRTSGSYEQYF. The CDR3 nucleotides are TGTGCCAGCAGCTCCAGGACTAGCGGCTCCTACGAGCAGTACTTC. This rearrangement joins TRBV5-4 to TRBJ2-7; 10 nucleotides align to TRBD2. Germline values: CDR1 SGHNT, CDR2 YYREEE (reference sequence). The V segment lost 3 bases and the J segment 0 bases; nucleotides outside the gene matches: 3. The CDR3 contains 15 residues.

The chain recombines TRBV6-1 with TRBJ2-2, with a weak D call TRBD2 (6 bases). Germline V CDR1 and CDR2: MNHNS, SASEGT. This CDR3 contains 14 residues. The ends were cut back, 3 bases at V and 6 bases at J, with 11 bases in the middle. This CDR3 reads CASSEASSAGELFF. CDR3 nucleotide sequence: TGTGCCAGCAGTGAGGCCTCTAGCGCCGGGGAGCTGTTTTTT.

The chain carries TRBV28 and TRBJ2-4; D might be TRBD1 (6 bases). Germline V CDR1 and CDR2: MDHEN, SYDVKM. With 1 base removed from V and 6 bases from J, the gap between germline ends came to 10 bases. The CDR3 totals 14 residues. The CDR3 sequence: CASSLSQGGNIQYF. The CDR3 region has the DNA TGTGCCAGCAGTTTATCCCAAGGGGGAAACATTCAGTACTTC.